The clone carrying this T cell receptor beta chain was recorded at least ten times. Its specificity is not known. V was pared by 4 bases and J by 10 bases, with 11 bases between. Germline V gene sequence: CDR1 LGHDT, CDR2 YNNKEL (reference sequence). There are 13 residues in the CDR3. The data belong to a study of T cells after yellow fever vaccination. Study-wide points: Post-booster repertoires again held most primary-vaccination clones (roughly 96% CD4, roughly 88% CD8).

They built TCR cDNA with 5'RACE template switching, a step that put in a universal primer site and UMIs. MiXCR, run by TCRdb on the 5' RACE reads, gives a single entry per CDR3 protein. Of 300,000 to 400,000 distinct CDR3 sequences listed, 12% are singletons. The V gene is TRBV3-1, the J gene TRBJ1-6; D not certain. The source was CD4+ T cells sorted from PBMCs, collected 15 days after the yellow fever booster vaccination. The sequence was collected from a man aged 18 to 29 who received the YFV17D yellow fever vaccine. CDR3 in amino acids: CASSPTNQSPLHF. The CDR3 DNA sequence: TGTGCCAGCAGCCCAACCAATCAGTCACCCCTCCACTTT.